A single sample is the source of the 7 T cell receptor beta chains below, sequenced in a study of cytomegalovirus exposure and HLA in healthy donors. 13 Jbeta primers and 60 Vbeta primers were used for the PCR. TCRdb's copy holds only in-frame clones and misses some; the assay was immunoSEQ multiplex PCR. The table includes 150,000 to 200,000 clones, 80% to 90% detected once. Material for sequencing was PBMCs. The receptors shown here come from a girl aged 10 to 17 in good health and CMV-seropositive.

The J gene is TRBJ2-7, the V gene TRBV21-1; TRBD1 is the table's D call, not checked against the DNA. TRBV21-1 is a recognized pseudogene. This CDR3 is 16 amino acids long. CDR3 sequence reads: CASSSVTGPLSYEQYF. The DNA for the CDR3 is TGTGCCAGCAGCAGTGTCACAGGGCCGCTCTCCTACGAGCAGTACTTC.

This chain connects TRBV6-5 to TRBJ2-7; no firm D call. The germline CDR1 and CDR2 sequences are MNHEY and SVGAGI. V lost 5 bases and J lost 3, with 11 bases in between. The length of the CDR3 is 13 residues. The DNA of the CDR3 is TGTGCCAGCAGTCGAAAGACACGCTACGAGCAGTACTTC. This encodes CASSRKTRYEQYF.

The chain is built from TRBV2 and TRBJ1-1; D is undetermined. V was pared by 5 bases and J by 5 bases, with 15 bases between. The germline V gene has CDR1 SNHLY and CDR2 FYNNEI. There are 14 residues in the CDR3. CDR3 sequence (DNA): TGTGCCAGCAGTCCGGGAACCCCAGGAACTGAAGCTTTCTTT. Encoded protein: CASSPGTPGTEAFF.

The gene calls are TRBV4-1 and TRBJ1-3; D unclear. Looked up from germline, CDR1 is MGHRA and CDR2 is YSYEKL. CDR3 size: 15 residues. V was trimmed by 2 bases and J by 3 bases, leaving 11 bases between them. CDR3 sequence: CASSQLVVRGNTIYF. The DNA for the CDR3 is TGCGCCAGCAGCCAACTTGTCGTCCGTGGAAACACCATATATTTT.

The chain employs TRBV11-2 and TRBJ2-5; 11 nucleotides align to TRBD2. This CDR3 comprises 16 residues. Germline CDR1 SGHAT, CDR2 FQNNGV. V trimming: 4 bases; J trimming: 5 bases; junction bases outside the gene matches: 9. This CDR3 reads CASSSVSGGAGETQYF. CDR3 nucleotides: TGTGCCAGCAGCTCGGTTAGCGGGGGGGCAGGTGAGACCCAGTACTTC. The full variable domain, rest sourced from reference TRBV11-2 and TRBJ2-5, is EAGVAQSPRYKIIEKRQSVAFWCNPISGHATLYWYQQILGQGPKLLIQFQNNGVVDDSQLPKDRFSAERLKGVDSTLKIQPAKLEDSAVYLCASSSVSGGAGETQYFGPGTRLLVL.

This chain links TRBV5-5 with TRBJ2-7; 11 nucleotides agree with TRBD1. The CDR3 consists of 16 residues. Germline CDR1 reads SGHKS; CDR2 reads YYEKEE (reference sequence). The ends lost 4 bases at V and 1 base at J; junction bases unmatched: 7. CDR3 DNA sequence: TGTGCCAGCAGCACGGCCTGGGACAGGGGGTCCTACGAGCAGTACTTC. Translation gives CASSTAWDRGSYEQYF.

The V gene is TRBV5-4, the J gene TRBJ1-5; the D is unclear. In germline, CDR1 is SGHNT, CDR2 YYREEE (reference sequence). This CDR3 region has 17 residues. Trimming cost V 2 bases and J 0 bases, with 15 bases left between them. This CDR3 is CASSFSGTGNSNQPQHF. CDR3 bases: TGTGCCAGCAGCTTCTCCGGCACCGGGAATAGCAATCAGCCCCAGCATTTT. Variable domain in full (rest from reference TRBV5-4 and TRBJ1-5): ETGVTQSPTHLIKTRGQQVTLRCSSQSGHNTVSWYQQALGQGPQFIFQYYREEENGRGNFPPRFSGLQFPNYSSELNVNALELDDSALYLCASSFSGTGNSNQPQHFGDGTRLSIL.